Sequencing of this T cell receptor (beta chain) was carried out in a study of blood T cells in healthy people across ages. Russia was home to the donors, healthy Caucasian individuals aged roughly 6 to 90. Findings and caveats of the study: Estimated diversity across one million T cells was deemed an underestimate.

The germline gives CDR1 KGHDR, CDR2 SFDVKD. Trimming took 12 bases from V and 5 from J; bases not matched to a gene: 13. The CDR3 length is 14 residues. Note on this clonotype: Its antigen remains unknown.

Together with a sample-barcoded 5' primer, a J-beta primer mix was included in a second PCR lasting about 7 to 11 cycles. TCRdb re-analysed the 5' RACE reads in MiXCR, keeping a single row per CDR3 protein. The sample lists about a million distinct CDR3 sequences; roughly 47% were seen once. The rearrangement joins TRBV24-1 to TRBJ2-3; 7 bases are shared with TRBD2. Specimen: blood. The receptor's source is an older woman in good health. CDR3 nucleotides: TGTGCCTCGGGCGGGAGCGGGATAGAAGATACGCAGTATTTT. Its protein product is CASGGSGIEDTQYF.